Listed here is a single TCR beta chain. The V end was cut by 0 bases, the J end by 0 bases, with 9 bases between. The CDR3 has 16 amino acids. Germline V CDR1 and CDR2: KGHSH, LQKENI. Study processing details: Reference gene primers were amplified, and this amplification served to estimate nucleated cell counts. TCRdb's table, derived via immunoSEQ multiplex PCR, lists solely in-frame clones and lacks some. That table supplies the V and J calls and clone size; D and trimming were determined from the DNA. The sample lists 150,000 or so clones; 70% to 90% were seen once. One Seattle source followed patients from active infection through their disease course. This specimen belongs to a study of blood T cell repertoires in COVID-19.

Sample: peripheral blood. The genes are TRBV18 and TRBJ1-3, with D perhaps matching TRBD1 (6 bases). This clonotype was obtained from a man aged 55 to 70 with COVID-19, enrolled during active disease. The CDR3 sequence: CASSPPNRDSGNTIYF. DNA for the CDR3: TGTGCCAGCTCACCACCGAACAGGGACTCTGGAAACACCATATATTTT. Full variable domain (remainder filled in from reference TRBV18 and TRBJ1-3): NAGVMQNPRHLVRRRGQEARLRCSPMKGHSHVYWYRQLPEEGLKFMVYLQKENIIDESGMPKERFSAEFPKEGPSILRIQQVVRGDSAAYFCASSPPNRDSGNTIYFGEGSWLTVV.